This T cell receptor (beta chain) stems from a study of low-dose radiotherapy and immunotherapy resistance in tumors. Across the whole study: Aspirin was taken orally at 300 mg daily by patients, and this continued for four cycles from cycle 1 day 1.

In this sample, this clonotype turned up once. cDNA synthesis used a TRAV/TRBV-specific primer set for both chains. Both a constant-region primer and a V-primer adapter served to amplify TCRs across 20 PCR cycles. Amplification of the isolated mRNA used in vitro transcription. TCRdb re-analysed the reads in MiXCR, keeping a single row per CDR3 protein. The sample holds 13,000 to 15,000 distinct CDR3 sequences, around 75% seen once. The germline V and J ends were trimmed by 5 bases and 3 bases, with 11 bases remaining between them. Germline assignment: CDR1 MNHNS and CDR2 SASEGT. The CDR3 spans 14 residues.

The source of this sequence is a human donor with advanced metastatic prostate, ovarian, gallbladder or colorectal cancer (not recorded which). This table probably holds off-target reads from a library built for another chain. The chain has TRBV6-1 and TRBJ1-5, with D possibly matching TRBD1 (6 bases). The CDR3 loop is CASSPDRINQPQHF. The CDR3 bases are TGTGCCAGCAGTCCAGACAGGATCAATCAGCCCCAGCATTTT.